This T cell receptor (beta chain) was sequenced in a study of OX40 agonist ivuxolimab in advanced cancers. Across the whole study: Those treated in dose escalation had hepatocellular carcinoma, melanoma, renal cell cancer or head and neck cancer. A partial response was reached by three patients: one with hepatocellular carcinoma and two with cutaneous melanoma.

The CDR3 length is 15 residues. The V end lost 4 bases, the J end lost 2 bases, and 12 bases lay between the germline ends. CDR1 and CDR2 from the germline V gene are SGHRS and YFSETQ. Using immunoSEQ multiplex PCR, the repertoire was profiled, and TCRdb retains in-frame clones only, with some absent. The data contain some 75,000 clones, 80% to 85% of them singletons. This specimen consisted of CD4+ or CD8+ T cells sorted from blood, obtained in a trial of the OX40 agonist ivuxolimab. The origin of this receptor is an adult with an advanced solid tumor such as melanoma, head and neck, liver or kidney cancer. This rearrangement joins TRBV5-1 to TRBJ1-4; the D is unclear. The CDR3 protein is CASSTLGYTNEKLFF. The CDR3 nucleotides read TGCGCCAGCAGCACCCTTGGGTACACTAATGAAAAACTGTTTTTT. Filled out from reference TRBV5-1 and TRBJ1-4, the complete variable domain reads KAGVTQTPRYLIKTRGQQVTLSCSPISGHRSVSWYQQTPGQGLQFLFEYFSETQRNKGNFPGRFSGRQFSNSRSEMNVSTLELGDSALYLCASSTLGYTNEKLFFGSGTQLSVL.